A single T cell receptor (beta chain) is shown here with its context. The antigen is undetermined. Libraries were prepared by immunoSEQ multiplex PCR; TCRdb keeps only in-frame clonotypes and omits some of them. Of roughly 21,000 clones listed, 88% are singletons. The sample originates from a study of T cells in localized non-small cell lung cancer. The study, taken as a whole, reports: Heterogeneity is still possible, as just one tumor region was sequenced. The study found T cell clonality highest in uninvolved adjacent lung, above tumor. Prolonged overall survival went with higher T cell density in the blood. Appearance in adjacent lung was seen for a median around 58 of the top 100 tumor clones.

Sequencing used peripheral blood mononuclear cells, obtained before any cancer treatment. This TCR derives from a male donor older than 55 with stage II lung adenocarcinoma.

The CDR3 here is CASSLVADTQYF. CDR3 DNA sequence: TGTGCCAGCAGCTTAGTTGCGGATACGCAGTATTTT. The rearrangement joins TRBV7-9 to TRBJ2-3, with D uncertain. From germline, CDR1 is SEHNR and CDR2 FQNEAQ (reference sequence). The CDR3 length is 12 residues. V was trimmed by 1 base and J by 6 bases, leaving 5 bases between them.